These 31 T cell receptor beta chains were sequenced from one sample in a study of vaccination effects on CD4 cells after COVID-19. Assay used: immunoSEQ multiplex PCR; TCRdb lists only in-frame clones, some missing. The data hold about 73,000 clones, with 78% observed a single time. Which antigens these TCRs recognize remains unknown. ViraFEST assay sequencing came after antigen-specific CD4+ T cells were expanded with viral peptide pools. Culturing for 9 to 10 days preceded CD4+ T cell isolation. The healthy vaccine recipients, who had no prior SARS-CoV-2 infection, showed negative nucleocapsid antibodies. Sequencing used CD4+ T cells from PBMCs cultured with SARS-CoV-2 spike peptides, obtained before COVID-19 vaccination. These receptors came from a human donor who received a COVID-19 vaccine.

The V and J genes are TRBV10-1 and TRBJ2-5; D not resolved. V dropped 2 bases and J dropped 2 bases, with 12 bases sitting between them. Germline V gene data show CDR1 as WNHNN and CDR2 as SYGVQD (reference sequence). This CDR3 has 15 amino acids. In nucleotides, the CDR3 is TGCGCCAGCAGTGAGAACAGAGCTTCGCAAGAGACCCAGTACTTC. This codes for CASSENRASQETQYF.

The rearrangement links TRBV2 to TRBJ2-3; 7 bases align to TRBD1. With 1 base clipped from V and 12 bases from J, the junction kept 4 bases outside the gene matches. The CDR3 extends over 12 amino acids. The germline CDR1 and CDR2 sequences are SNHLY and FYNNEI. The CDR3 DNA reads as TGTGCCAGCAGTGAAGAGGGGGCCCTACAGTATTTT. Translation gives CASSEEGALQYF. The full variable domain, with the rest looked up from reference TRBV2 and TRBJ2-3, is EPEVTQTPSHQVTQMGQEVILRCVPISNHLYFYWYRQILGQKVEFLVSFYNNEISEKSEIFDDQFSVERPDGSNFTLKIRSTKLEDSAMYFCASSEEGALQYFGPGTRLTVL.

V is TRBV5-1 and J is TRBJ2-5; perhaps TRBD1 as D (6 bases). The CDR3 has 15 amino acids. Germline V gene data show CDR1 as SGHRS and CDR2 as YFSETQ. Trimming took 4 bases from V and 2 from J, leaving 15 bases between them. The CDR3 protein is CASSMYGQPQETQYF. CDR3 DNA sequence: TGCGCCAGCAGCATGTACGGACAGCCGCAAGAGACCCAGTACTTC.

This sequence joins TRBV6-2 or TRBV6-3 and TRBJ1-1; D gene unclear. Trimming took 5 bases from V and 3 from J, leaving 10 bases between them. CDR1 is MNHEY and CDR2 is SVGEGT in the germline V gene. The CDR3 runs to 13 residues. CDR3 DNA sequence: TGTGCCAGCAGTACTGGACGGGACACTGAAGCTTTCTTT. Its translation: CASSTGRDTEAFF.

The chain combines TRBV4-1 with TRBJ2-5, with TRBD2 matching 10 bases. The CDR3 is made up of 17 amino acids. The germline gives CDR1 MGHRA, CDR2 YSYEKL. Germline trimming cut 1 base from V and 5 bases from J; bases unmatched to any gene: 10. CDR3 sequence: CASSQGDLAGGSETQYF. CDR3 bases: TGCGCCAGCAGCCAAGGGGACTTAGCGGGGGGTTCGGAGACCCAGTACTTC.

The chain joins TRBV7-9 to TRBJ2-3, with D possibly matching TRBD2 (6 bases). The length of the CDR3 is 14 residues. V lost 3 bases to trimming and J lost 2 bases, with 9 bases between them. Germline values: CDR1 SEHNR, CDR2 FQNEAQ (reference sequence). In DNA form, the CDR3 reads TGTGCCAGCAGCTTGGGGGGAAACACAGATACGCAGTATTTT. This encodes CASSLGGNTDTQYF.

Points on this clone: The germline gene is not matched at one end of the junction; a read error may be the cause. The chain has TRBV4-2 and TRBJ1-2, with D hard to call. CDR1 LGHNA and CDR2 YNFKEQ come from the germline V gene. CDR3 size: 11 residues. The CDR3 loop is CASSQDWRQVF. The CDR3 DNA reads as TGTGCCAGCAGCCAAGATTGGAGGCAGGTATTC.

The V call is TRBV5-1, the J call TRBJ2-3; TRBD2 agrees at 13 bases. V was pared by 4 bases and J by 4 bases, with 21 bases of the junction left unmatched. Germline-derived CDR1 and CDR2 are SGHRS and YFSETQ. The CDR3 spans 21 residues. In nucleotides, the CDR3 is TGCGCCAGCAGCCTGGCCCGGACTAGCGGGGGACCCATGCCTCTGTCAGATACGCAGTATTTT. It yields the protein CASSLARTSGGPMPLSDTQYF.

This clone has only one observation. The chain couples TRBV19 to TRBJ1-5; unclear D gene. V was shortened by 4 bases and J by 2 bases, with 15 bases between the two germline ends. The CDR3 runs 16 residues. Germline CDR1 LNHDA, CDR2 SQIVND (reference sequence). Written as DNA, the CDR3 is TGTGCCAGTAGTACGCAGGCCTCGCGTGGCAATCAGCCCCAGCATTTT. It is translated as CASSTQASRGNQPQHF. Using reference TRBV19 and TRBJ1-5 for the parts outside the CDR3, the full variable domain is DGGITQSPKYLFRKEGQNVTLSCEQNLNHDAMYWYRQDPGQGLRLIYYSQIVNDFQKGDIAEGYSVSREKKESFPLTVTSAQKNPTAFYLCASSTQASRGNQPQHFGDGTRLSIL.

This clone was detected a few times. This chain connects TRBV12-5 to TRBJ2-7; 8 positions match TRBD1. The CDR3 length is 14 residues. With 5 bases clipped from V and 6 bases from J, the junction kept 9 bases outside the gene matches. CDR1 LGHNT and CDR2 FRNRAP come from the germline V gene. CDR3 sequence (DNA): TGTGCTAGTGGTCCCGGACAGGGTGTAAGCGAGCAGTACGTC. Protein: CASGPGQGVSEQYV.

The CDR3 protein is CASSIRWGTGKWEEGNQPQHF. CDR3 sequence (DNA): TGTGCCAGTAGTATACGATGGGGGACAGGCAAGTGGGAGGAAGGCAATCAGCCCCAGCATTTT. The chain carries TRBV19 and TRBJ1-5, with 8 positions matching TRBD1. The germline CDR1 and CDR2 sequences are LNHDA and SQIVND (reference sequence). The CDR3 consists of 21 residues. Trimming took 2 bases from V and 2 from J; bases not matched to a gene: 20.

The chain has TRBV28 and TRBJ2-2; 9 bases map to TRBD1. Germline values: CDR1 MDHEN, CDR2 SYDVKM. J was trimmed by 1 base and V by 6 bases; bases with no gene match: 3. CDR3 length: 15 residues. The CDR3 is CASSTGGMNTGELFF. The CDR3 nucleotides read TGTGCCAGCAGCACAGGGGGCATGAACACCGGGGAGCTGTTTTTT. Using reference TRBV28 and TRBJ2-2 for the parts outside the CDR3, the full variable domain is DVKVTQSSRYLVKRTGEKVFLECVQDMDHENMFWYRQDPGLGLRLIYFSYDVKMKEKGDIPEGYSVSREKKERFSLILESASTNQTSMYLCASSTGGMNTGELFFGEGSRLTVL.

The chain carries TRBV29-1 and TRBJ1-1; perhaps TRBD1 as D (6 bases). Germline V CDR1 and CDR2: SQVTM, ANQGSEA. V lost 6 bases and J 3 bases, leaving 26 bases between the germline ends. The CDR3 sequence is 17 residues long. The CDR3 here is CSVKSFGTSYGDTEAFF. The CDR3 DNA reads TGCAGCGTCAAGAGCTTCGGGACATCCTACGGGGACACTGAAGCTTTCTTT.

CDR3 in amino acids: CASSAFSTGPGELFF. In DNA, the CDR3 is TGTGCCAGTAGTGCGTTCAGCACAGGACCCGGGGAGCTGTTTTTT. This rearrangement joins TRBV19 to TRBJ2-2, with D perhaps TRBD1 (5 bases). Trimming shortened V by 5 bases and J by 6 bases, and 16 bases separated the two germline ends. Germline values: CDR1 LNHDA, CDR2 SQIVND (reference sequence). The CDR3 totals 15 residues. Complete variable domain (other parts from reference TRBV19 and TRBJ2-2): DGGITQSPKYLFRKEGQNVTLSCEQNLNHDAMYWYRQDPGQGLRLIYYSQIVNDFQKGDIAEGYSVSREKKESFPLTVTSAQKNPTAFYLCASSAFSTGPGELFFGEGSRLTVL.

V is TRBV11-2 and J is TRBJ2-3, with TRBD2 as a possible D gene (6 bases). The germline CDR1 and CDR2 sequences are SGHAT and FQNNGV. There are 17 residues in the CDR3. The V end was cut by 5 bases, the J end by 0 bases, with 18 bases between. The CDR3 nucleotides are TGTGCCAGCAGCCCAAAGGGTGGCGGGACCAGCACAGATACGCAGTATTTT. It specifies CASSPKGGGTSTDTQYF.

This clone is a singleton in its sample. The chain has TRBV6-2 or TRBV6-3 and TRBJ1-2; D is unresolved. CDR3 length: 12 residues. The germline V and J ends were trimmed by 5 bases and 4 bases, with 8 bases remaining between them. Germline V lookup: CDR1 MNHEY, CDR2 SVGEGT. CDR3 coding DNA: TGTGCCAGCAGTCAAGGACTCTATGGCTACACCTTC. This encodes CASSQGLYGYTF.

J is TRBJ1-1 and V is TRBV7-2; TRBD1 is a possible D gene (6 bases). Germline CDR1 reads SGHTA; CDR2 reads FQGNSA. V lost 1 base, J lost 8 bases, and 14 bases lay in between. This CDR3 is built from 14 residues. CDR3 in DNA: TGTGCCAGCAGCTTAGGAGGGGGGACGGGGGAAGCTTTCTTT. Protein: CASSLGGGTGEAFF.

The V call is TRBV11-3, the J call TRBJ1-2, with D uncertain. V dropped 5 bases and J dropped 5 bases, with 9 bases sitting between them. CDR1 SGHNT and CDR2 YENEEA come from the germline V gene. The CDR3 loop spans 12 amino acids. CDR3 nucleotide sequence: TGTGCCAGCAGCGCAGACGGATATGGCTACACCTTC. This translates into CASSADGYGYTF.

The chain links TRBV29-1 to TRBJ1-2, with D tentatively TRBD1 (6 bases). The germline V gene encodes CDR1 SQVTM and CDR2 ANQGSEA. The CDR3 loop spans 12 amino acids. The V end was cut by 2 bases, the J end by 8 bases, with 12 bases between. Written as DNA, the CDR3 is TGCAGCGTTGAAAAAGGGGGGCAAGGCTACACCTTC. It encodes CSVEKGGQGYTF.

The chain's CDR3 is CASSQDLGQGAYYGYTF. CDR3 nucleotide sequence: TGTGCCAGCAGCCAAGATTTGGGACAGGGGGCATATTATGGCTACACCTTC. The V gene is TRBV3-1 (or the pseudogene TRBV3-2), the J gene TRBJ1-2, with 12 bases fitting TRBD1. The CDR3 runs to 17 residues. CDR1 LGHDT and CDR2 YNNKEL come from the germline V gene (reference sequence). Trimming took 0 bases from V and 5 from J; bases not matched to a gene: 7.

V and J are TRBV5-4 and TRBJ2-5, with 10 bases identical to TRBD2. Germline V CDR1 and CDR2: SGHNT, YYREEE (reference sequence). The CDR3 is 15 amino acids. V was pared by 1 base and J by 5 bases, with 5 bases of the junction left unmatched. Here the CDR3 DNA reads TGTGCCAGCAGCTTGATAGCGGGGGGATTCGAGACCCAGTACTTC. As protein: CASSLIAGGFETQYF.

V and J are TRBV6-6 and TRBJ1-2; no clear D. The CDR3 extends over 11 amino acids. Germline loops: CDR1 MNHNY, CDR2 SVGAGI (reference sequence). V was shortened by 8 bases and J by 8 bases, with 12 bases between the two germline ends. The CDR3 coding sequence is TGTGCCAGCGCCCGGGCTAGAGGCTACACCTTC. This gives the protein CASARARGYTF.

In its sample, this clone was seen once. This chain joins TRBV28 and TRBJ2-5, with D possibly being TRBD1 or TRBD2 (5 bases each). From germline, CDR1 is MDHEN and CDR2 SYDVKM. This CDR3 is built from 16 residues. V was shortened by 5 bases and J by 1 base, with 17 bases between the two germline ends. The CDR3 is CASSPAGTKLQETQYF. The CDR3 bases are TGTGCCAGCAGTCCGGCCGGGACGAAGCTCCAAGAGACCCAGTACTTC.

The chain joins TRBV7-9 to TRBJ2-4; TRBD1 might be the D (6 bases). CDR3 length equals 15 residues. V gave up 0 bases and J gave up 8 bases, with 14 bases separating them. Germline V gene lookup returns CDR1 SEHNR and CDR2 FQNEAQ (reference sequence). The CDR3 coding sequence is TGTGCCAGCAGCTTAGCGGGGGCCAGGTCAGACATTCAGTACTTC. Protein product: CASSLAGARSDIQYF.

The rearrangement uses TRBV18 and TRBJ1-4, with D possibly being TRBD1 (6 bases). V lost 1 base and J 2 bases, leaving 8 bases between the germline ends. This CDR3 has 15 residues. Germline V gene lookup returns CDR1 KGHSH and CDR2 LQKENI. CDR3 sequence (DNA): TGTGCCAGCTCACCACGGCAGGGGACTAATGAAAAACTGTTTTTT. This encodes CASSPRQGTNEKLFF.

V gene TRBV4-1 combines with J gene TRBJ1-4; unclear D gene. There are 14 residues in the CDR3. Germline CDR1 and CDR2: MGHRA and YSYEKL. V lost 2 bases, J lost 8 bases, and 12 bases lay in between. The CDR3 loop reads CASSQSKNGEKLFF. CDR3 in DNA: TGCGCCAGCAGCCAATCTAAAAATGGGGAAAAACTGTTTTTT.

The chain links TRBV28 to TRBJ1-1, with a possible D match to TRBD1 (5 bases). This CDR3 contains 14 residues. Looked up from germline, CDR1 is MDHEN and CDR2 is SYDVKM. V was clipped by 6 bases and J by 1 base, with 12 bases between them. CDR3 DNA: TGTGCCAGCAGGGGGGGACGGTCGAACACTGAAGCTTTCTTT. Translation: CASRGGRSNTEAFF.

The genes are TRBV29-1 and TRBJ2-5; 7 nucleotides agree with TRBD1. Germline V CDR1 and CDR2: SQVTM, ANQGSEA. V was clipped by 2 bases and J by 5 bases; unmatched bases: 5. The CDR3 spans 13 residues. The CDR3 nucleotides read TGCAGCGTTGAAAGGGGGCGGAGGGAGACCCAGTACTTC. Amino acid sequence: CSVERGRRETQYF.

The chain combines TRBV7-2 with TRBJ2-2; D not certain. The ends were cut back, 2 bases at V and 2 bases at J, with 15 bases in the middle. This CDR3 contains 17 residues. Germline V gene lookup returns CDR1 SGHTA and CDR2 FQGNSA. The CDR3 DNA is TGTGCCAGCAGCTTATTCGCGTCAGCTCGTAACACCGGGGAGCTGTTTTTT. Its protein is CASSLFASARNTGELFF.

V usage is TRBV27 and J usage is TRBJ2-1, with TRBD1 as a possible D gene (5 bases). V lost 6 bases to trimming and J lost 6 bases, with 15 bases between them. The CDR3 consists of 14 residues. Germline CDR1 reads MNHEY; CDR2 reads SMNVEV (reference sequence). CDR3 bases: TGTGCCAGCAGCCCCCTGTTTACAGGCAATGAGCAGTTCTTC. Translated: CASSPLFTGNEQFF.

The chain recombines TRBV5-8 with TRBJ2-2; a possible D gene is TRBD2 (5 bases). V was clipped by 5 bases and J by 6 bases, with 17 bases between them. Germline CDR1 is SGHTS and CDR2 is YDEGEE. The CDR3 is 15 amino acids. The CDR3 DNA sequence: TGTGCCAGCAGTCCCGGGATCGGAGGTCCCGGGGAGCTGTTTTTT. This gives the protein CASSPGIGGPGELFF.